This T cell receptor beta chain is drawn from a study of blood T cell repertoires in COVID-19. Looking at the study overall: Both acute and convalescent COVID-19 samples were obtained from the United States, Italy and Spain.

The length of the CDR3 is 12 residues. V was cut by 6 bases and J by 4 bases, with 9 bases left in between. Germline V gene sequence: CDR1 SEHNR, CDR2 FQNEAQ (reference sequence). Measured with immunoSEQ multiplex PCR; TCRdb has only the in-frame clones, and not every one. The sample gives 110,000 or so clones, approximately 87% of which show up once; roughly 18% is in the top ten. The TCR originated in a woman aged 60-75 years with acute or convalescent COVID-19. The chain has TRBV7-9 and TRBJ1-2; weak D call: TRBD1 (6 bases). Input material: peripheral blood. CDR3 protein: CASRTGLYGYTF. The CDR3 nucleotides read TGTGCCAGCAGGACAGGTCTCTATGGCTACACCTTC. Full variable domain (missing parts from reference TRBV7-9 and TRBJ1-2): DTGVSQNPRHKITKRGQNVTFRCDPISEHNRLYWYRQTLGQGPEFLTYFQNEAQLEKSRLLSDRFSAERPKGSFSTLEIQRTEQGDSAMYLCASRTGLYGYTFGSGTRLTVV.